This entry describes one T cell receptor beta chain. These data originate in a study of Tregs in tolerant kidney transplant recipients. Germline V gene lookup returns CDR1 LGHNT and CDR2 FRNRAP. The CDR3 has 17 amino acids. Clones were read by immunoSEQ multiplex PCR, and TCRdb kept only the in-frame ones, dropping some. This sample has around 230,000 clones, with around 82% found just once. The V gene is TRBV12-5, the J gene TRBJ2-5; D may be TRBD2 (6 bases). The assigned J gene may be wrong: the sequence end matches TRBJ2-7 better. The sequencing input was CD4+ T cells from blood. The receptor's source is a human donor in good health. The CDR3 region has the DNA TGTGCTAGTGGTTTGGTACTAATGGGGGGACTGTACTACGAGCAGTACTTC. Translating it yields CASGLVLMGGLYYEQYF.